The 25 T cell receptor beta chains below all came from one sample that was sequenced in a study of blood T cells in healthy people across ages (dated by TCRdb to 2015 to 2017). Library creation used 5' RACE. The run used an Illumina HiSeq 2500. A second PCR of about 6 to 12 cycles was performed with a sample-barcoded 5' primer and a J-beta primer mix. TCRdb itself trimmed the public reads at Q25 with fastp, ran MiXCR and retained productive beta chains. One record per CDR3 amino acid sequence lists the most common genes and DNA. The sample table shows some 550,000 distinct CDR3 sequences, and about 45% are seen once. The top ten constitute 20% to 25% of the sample. Sequencing was performed on blood. The receptors were sampled from an elderly man in good health.

This clonotype turned up a few times. The chain carries TRBV9 and TRBJ2-7; the D gene is possibly TRBD2 (6 bases). Trimming shortened V by 4 bases and J by 6 bases, and 20 bases separated the two germline ends. CDR3 length: 15 amino acids. The germline V gene encodes CDR1 SGDLS and CDR2 YYNGEE. The CDR3 here is CASSPLAEKSGEQYF. The CDR3 DNA follows: TGTGCCAGCAGCCCTTTAGCGGAGAAGTCTGGCGAGCAGTACTTC.

This clonotype was picked up a small number of times. V usage is TRBV7-2 and J usage is TRBJ2-7, with D tentatively TRBD2 (6 bases). Trimming took 7 bases from V and 4 from J, leaving 14 bases between them. This CDR3 is 13 amino acids long. Germline values: CDR1 SGHTA, CDR2 FQGNSA. CDR3 sequence reads: CASTLSSGYEQYF. The CDR3 coding sequence is TGTGCCAGCACCCTTAGTAGCGGATACGAGCAGTACTTC.

The V and J genes are TRBV20-1 and TRBJ2-7; no clear D. From germline, CDR1 is DFQATT and CDR2 SNEGSKA (reference sequence). The CDR3 is made up of 13 amino acids. V lost 3 bases and J lost 4, with 13 bases in between. CDR3 protein: CSASPPPQYEQYF. The CDR3, as DNA: TGCAGTGCTAGCCCGCCCCCTCAATACGAGCAGTACTTC.

This clonotype was seen a few times. The chain employs TRBV7-2 and TRBJ2-1, with D perhaps being TRBD1 or TRBD2 (6 bases each). V was cut by 4 bases and J by 10 bases, with 11 bases left in between. This CDR3 has 12 amino acids. Per the germline V gene, CDR1 is SGHTA and CDR2 is FQGNSA. This CDR3 reads CASSWGAFEQFF. The CDR3 coding sequence is TGTGCCAGCAGCTGGGGGGCTTTCGAGCAGTTCTTC.

Concerning this clonotype: This may stem from a read error, because a much larger clone lies one nucleotide away. V gene TRBV6-5 combines with J gene TRBJ1-1, with D perhaps TRBD1 (6 bases). CDR3 size: 14 residues. The germline V gene encodes CDR1 MNHEY and CDR2 SVGAGI. The CDR3 region has the DNA TGTGCCGGCAGGTACAGGGAGGGGGGCACTGAAGCTTTCTTT. Translation gives CAGRYREGGTEAFF.

The table lists this clonotype with many counts. This chain joins TRBV6-6 and TRBJ1-5; 11 bases map to TRBD1. Germline CDR1 reads MNHNY; CDR2 reads SVGAGI (reference sequence). This CDR3 is built from 16 residues. The V and J ends lost 6 bases and 7 bases, in that order; junction bases with no gene match: 11. The CDR3 loop reads CASRTDRGRLGQPQHF. The CDR3 coding sequence is TGTGCCAGCAGGACGGACAGGGGGCGGTTGGGCCAGCCCCAGCATTTT.

In this sample, this clonotype turned up a few times. The chain joins TRBV7-9 to TRBJ2-6; 9 bases align to TRBD1. This CDR3 region has 16 residues. The V gene end was trimmed by 5 bases and the J gene end by 4 bases; junction bases not matched to a gene: 6. The germline V gene has CDR1 SEHNR and CDR2 FQNEAQ (reference sequence). The CDR3 DNA reads as TGTGCCAGCAGCCAAGACAGGGGGGCAGGGGCCAACGTCCTGACTTTC. Encoded protein: CASSQDRGAGANVLTF.

There are a few counts of this clonotype. This chain uses TRBV10-1 with TRBJ2-1; a weak D match, TRBD1 (5 bases). CDR1 is WNHNN, CDR2 SYGVQD, per germline (reference sequence). This CDR3 is 13 amino acids long. Between the trimmed V and J ends, which lost 4 bases and 5 bases, there was a span of 9 bases. CDR3 nucleotide sequence: TGCGCCAGCAGTGGACAGCTCGACAATGAGCAGTTCTTC. Amino acid sequence: CASSGQLDNEQFF.

The gene calls are TRBV7-3 and TRBJ2-5; no definite D call. The CDR3 is 13 amino acids. V gave up 3 bases and J gave up 0 bases, with 5 bases separating them. Germline V gene data show CDR1 as SGHTA and CDR2 as FQGTGA. CDR3 region: CASSFRYQETQYF. CDR3 in DNA: TGTGCCAGCAGCTTCCGGTACCAAGAGACCCAGTACTTC.

This chain uses TRBV27 with TRBJ1-5; TRBD1 matches 9 bases. This CDR3 is built from 15 residues. Losses at the gene ends were 7 bases for V and 5 bases for J; bases not matched to a gene: 9. Per the germline V gene, CDR1 is MNHEY and CDR2 is SMNVEV (reference sequence). CDR3 sequence (DNA): TGTGCCAGCAAAATGACAGGGGGTGATGATCAGCCCCAGCATTTT. Amino acids: CASKMTGGDDQPQHF.

This clonotype was found many times. CDR3: CAISRDPNYGYTF. The CDR3 bases are TGTGCCATATCGAGGGACCCTAACTATGGCTACACCTTC. V gene TRBV6-6 combines with J gene TRBJ1-2, with D maybe TRBD1 (5 bases). Per the germline V gene, CDR1 is MNHNY and CDR2 is SVGAGI (reference sequence). CDR3 length equals 13 residues. The V end lost 10 bases, the J end lost 0 bases, and 12 bases lay between the germline ends.

There are a few counts of this clonotype. Being one base from a much bigger clone, this may be a read error. The chain recombines TRBV7-2 with TRBJ2-4, with 9 bases fitting TRBD1. TRBJ2-7 matches the DNA end more closely, so the J call is doubtful. Germline CDR1 and CDR2: SGHTA and FQGNSA. The CDR3 spans 13 residues. In DNA form, the CDR3 reads TGTGCCAGCAGCTGGGACAGGGACTACGAGCAGTACTTC. Translating it yields CASSWDRDYEQYF.

The CDR3 here is CAISEVLGEEPYEQYF. The CDR3 coding sequence is TGTGCCATCAGTGAGGTTCTGGGGGAAGAGCCCTACGAGCAGTACTTC. This chain joins TRBV10-3 and TRBJ2-7; either TRBD1 or TRBD2 may supply D (5 bases each). V lost 2 bases, J lost 2 bases, and 16 bases lay in between. Per germline, CDR1 ENHRY and CDR2 SYGVKD. This CDR3 is built from 16 residues.

V and J are TRBV4-3 and TRBJ2-2, with D uncertain. Germline CDR1 is LGHNA and CDR2 is YSLEER. The CDR3 covers 15 residues. V was pared by 0 bases and J by 1 base, with 6 bases between. The CDR3 sequence: CASSQDLRNTGELFF. The CDR3 bases are TGCGCCAGCAGCCAAGATCTTAGGAACACCGGGGAGCTGTTTTTT.

This clonotype came up once. DNA of the CDR3: TGTGCCATCAGGTCTAGCGGGGGGGCCTCAGGGGCCAACGTCCTGACTTTC. Protein sequence: CAIRSSGGASGANVLTF. The chain carries TRBV10-3 and TRBJ2-6, with TRBD2 matching 12 bases. The CDR3 extends over 17 amino acids. Germline V gives CDR1 ENHRY, CDR2 SYGVKD. V lost 6 bases, J lost 4 bases, and 7 bases stayed unmatched.

This clonotype was picked up a small number of times. The chain carries TRBV6-5 and TRBJ2-3; D possibly corresponds to TRBD2 (5 bases). The V and J ends lost 0 bases and 10 bases respectively, with 17 bases between them. The V gene's germline CDR1 is MNHEY and CDR2 SVGAGI. CDR3 length equals 15 residues. CDR3 sequence: CASSYSRAVGSAQYF. The CDR3 nucleotides are TGTGCCAGCAGTTACTCCCGAGCGGTGGGGTCGGCGCAGTATTTT.

This clonotype was seen only a few times. This chain links TRBV9 with TRBJ2-3; a weak D match, TRBD1 (6 bases). The V gene lost 2 bases and the J gene lost 2 bases, with 9 bases spanning the gap. The CDR3 has 14 residues. The germline V gene encodes CDR1 SGDLS and CDR2 YYNGEE. The CDR3 spells CASSVGQLTDTQYF. CDR3 nucleotide sequence: TGTGCCAGCAGCGTCGGACAGCTCACAGATACGCAGTATTTT. Looking up the rest from reference TRBV9 and TRBJ2-3 gives the full variable domain: DSGVTQTPKHLITATGQRVTLRCSPRSGDLSVYWYQQSLDQGLQFLIQYYNGEERAKGNILERFSAQQFPDLHSELNLSSLELGDSALYFCASSVGQLTDTQYFGPGTRLTVL.

The chain has TRBV13 and TRBJ2-7; no firm D call. V lost 7 bases and J 2 bases, leaving 15 bases between the germline ends. Germline assignment: CDR1 PRHDT and CDR2 FYEKMQ (reference sequence). The CDR3 is 14 amino acids. The CDR3 region is CASTGRAHPYEQYF. The CDR3 region has the DNA TGTGCCAGCACCGGCCGGGCCCACCCCTACGAGCAGTACTTC.

In this sample, this clonotype turned up a few times. The rearrangement links TRBV7-8 to TRBJ1-6, with a possible D match to TRBD1 (5 bases). The CDR3 extends over 14 amino acids. Germline V CDR1 and CDR2: SGHVS, FQNEAQ. Trimming removed 5 bases from V and 5 bases from J, with 10 bases in between. In DNA, the CDR3 is TGTGCCAGCAGCGTTGCAGGGAATAATTCACCCCTCCACTTT. Residues: CASSVAGNNSPLHF.

This chain connects TRBV5-1 to TRBJ2-5; 7 bases are a match to TRBD2. Germline loops: CDR1 SGHRS, CDR2 YFSETQ. There are 13 residues in the CDR3. V trimming: 2 bases; J trimming: 5 bases; junction bases outside the gene matches: 3. CDR3 amino acids: CASSFAGDETQYF. The CDR3 region has the DNA TGCGCCAGCAGCTTCGCGGGAGATGAGACCCAGTACTTC.

This clonotype was found a few times. CDR3 bases: TGTGCCAGCAGCTTAGACAGCGGATTGGCTTTCTTT. Residues: CASSLDSGLAFF. The chain uses TRBV7-3 and TRBJ1-1; TRBD1 is a possible D gene (5 bases). The CDR3 covers 12 residues. CDR1 SGHTA and CDR2 FQGTGA come from the germline V gene. The V end was cut by 2 bases, the J end by 11 bases, with 12 bases between.

The V gene is TRBV7-2, the J gene TRBJ2-5, with D possibly being TRBD2 (6 bases). The CDR3 covers 13 residues. Germline loops: CDR1 SGHTA, CDR2 FQGNSA. Trimming took off 4 bases at V and 1 base at J, with 7 bases between the two ends. The chain's CDR3 is CASSWTIQETQYF. CDR3 DNA sequence: TGTGCCAGCAGCTGGACTATCCAAGAGACCCAGTACTTC.

This clonotype has a handful of counts. The chain carries TRBV7-9 and TRBJ2-3; TRBD1 aligns across 8 bases. The CDR3 length is 15 residues. Germline CDR1 reads SEHNR; CDR2 reads FQNEAQ (reference sequence). V trimming: 3 bases; J trimming: 5 bases; junction bases outside the gene matches: 7. The CDR3 sequence: CASSFGRGLQDTQYF. Written as DNA, the CDR3 is TGTGCCAGCAGCTTTGGCAGGGGGCTACAAGATACGCAGTATTTT.

In this sample, this clonotype turned up a few times. The V call is TRBV7-2, the J call TRBJ2-4; D tentatively fits TRBD1 or TRBD2 (5 bases each). This CDR3 has 16 amino acids. Germline loops: CDR1 SGHTA, CDR2 FQGNSA. V shed 2 bases and J shed 0 bases, with 11 bases lying between them. The CDR3 nucleotides are TGTGCCAGCAGCTTAATGAGGGACCTAGCCAAAAACATTCAGTACTTC. Translated, it gives CASSLMRDLAKNIQYF.

The chain links TRBV5-1 to TRBJ2-1; D is ambiguous. V was pared by 1 base and J by 5 bases, with 13 bases between. In germline, CDR1 is SGHRS, CDR2 YFSETQ. CDR3 length equals 15 residues. This CDR3 reads CASSLMGLGNNEQFF. The CDR3 region has the DNA TGCGCCAGCAGCTTGATGGGATTGGGTAACAATGAGCAGTTCTTC.